This T cell receptor (beta chain) was sequenced for a study of blood T cells in healthy people across ages. The overall study: The template switching approach captured approximately one barcoded beta molecule for every two T cells.

Isolation per sample recovered at least 6 million PBMCs. A J-beta primer mix and a sample-barcoded 5' primer were used in a second PCR of about 7 to 12 cycles. TCRdb re-called the 5' RACE reads through MiXCR, storing one row per CDR3 protein. The data show about 1.4 million distinct CDR3 sequences, around 59% seen once. This CDR3 has 14 residues. From germline, CDR1 is SGDLS and CDR2 YYNGEE. The V and J ends lost 3 bases and 5 bases respectively, with 14 bases between them. Input material: blood. This TCR derives from a man aged 18 to 29 in good health. This chain joins TRBV9 and TRBJ1-2, with D possibly matching TRBD1 (5 bases). The CDR3 reads CASSERKDKYGYTF. CDR3 coding DNA: TGTGCCAGCAGCGAACGCAAGGACAAGTATGGCTACACCTTC.